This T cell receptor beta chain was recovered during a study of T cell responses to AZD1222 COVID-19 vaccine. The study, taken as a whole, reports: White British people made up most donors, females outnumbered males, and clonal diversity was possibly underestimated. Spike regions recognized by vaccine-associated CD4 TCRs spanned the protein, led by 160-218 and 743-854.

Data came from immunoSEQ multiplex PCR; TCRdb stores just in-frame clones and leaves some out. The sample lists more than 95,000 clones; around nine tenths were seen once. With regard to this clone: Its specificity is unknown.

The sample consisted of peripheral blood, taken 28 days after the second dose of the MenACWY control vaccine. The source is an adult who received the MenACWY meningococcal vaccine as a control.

The CDR3 loop is CASSPGPARVHYEQYF. CDR3 bases: TGTGCCAGTAGTCCAGGGCCGGCGAGGGTTCACTACGAGCAGTACTTC. The chain recombines TRBV19 with TRBJ2-7; possibly TRBD1 or TRBD2 for D (5 bases each). The CDR3 runs to 16 residues. V dropped 5 bases and J dropped 3 bases, with 20 bases sitting between them. Germline V gene data show CDR1 as LNHDA and CDR2 as SQIVND (reference sequence).